This TCR beta chain was sequenced for a study of OX40 agonist ivuxolimab in advanced cancers. People who had autoimmune disease history or systemic immunosuppression were excluded. This clone appeared a few times. Trimming took 0 bases from V and 0 from J, leaving 11 bases between them. CDR1 is ENHRY, CDR2 SYGVKD, per germline. The CDR3 is made up of 16 amino acids. The repertoire was sequenced with immunoSEQ multiplex PCR; TCRdb's copy has only in-frame clones and lacks some. In the table there are roughly 93,000 clones, under 95% of which are singletons. The V and J genes are TRBV10-3 and TRBJ1-2, with D hard to call. This receptor was obtained from an adult with an advanced solid tumor such as melanoma, head and neck, liver or kidney cancer. Here the sequenced sample was CD4+ or CD8+ T cells sorted from blood, taken in a trial of the OX40 agonist ivuxolimab. This CDR3 reads CAISESMYSTNYGYTF. DNA for the CDR3: TGTGCCATCAGTGAGTCGATGTACAGCACTAACTATGGCTACACCTTC.